This entry is about one T cell receptor beta chain. Sequenced by immunoSEQ multiplex PCR; TCRdb stores in-frame clones only, minus some. This table holds under 250,000 clones, 70% to 90% found once. This CDR3 has 13 residues. V lost 0 bases and J lost 8, with 10 bases in between. This sample is part of a study of blood T cell repertoires in COVID-19. Study-level information: The United States, Italy and Spain were the sources of the acute and convalescent COVID-19 samples.

The material sequenced was peripheral blood. V and J are TRBV12-3 or TRBV12-4 and TRBJ1-2; D gene ambiguous. This TCR was sampled from a woman in her 40s with acute or convalescent COVID-19. The CDR3 region is CASSLATRGGYTF. The CDR3, as DNA: TGTGCCAGCAGTTTAGCGACCCGCGGGGGCTACACCTTC.